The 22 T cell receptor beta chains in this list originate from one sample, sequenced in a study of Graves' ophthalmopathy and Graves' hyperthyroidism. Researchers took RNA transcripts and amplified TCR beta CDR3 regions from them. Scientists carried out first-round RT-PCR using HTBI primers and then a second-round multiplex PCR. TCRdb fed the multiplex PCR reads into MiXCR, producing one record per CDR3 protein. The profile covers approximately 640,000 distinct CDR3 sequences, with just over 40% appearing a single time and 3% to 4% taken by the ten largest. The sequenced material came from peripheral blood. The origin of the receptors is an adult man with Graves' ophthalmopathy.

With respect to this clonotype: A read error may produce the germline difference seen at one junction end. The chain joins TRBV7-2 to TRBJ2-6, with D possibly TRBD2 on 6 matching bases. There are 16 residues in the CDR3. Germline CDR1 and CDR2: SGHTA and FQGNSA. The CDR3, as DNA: TGTGCCAGCAGCTCATTGGAGGGCTCTGGGGCCAACGTCCTGGCTTTC. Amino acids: CASSSLEGSGANVLAF.

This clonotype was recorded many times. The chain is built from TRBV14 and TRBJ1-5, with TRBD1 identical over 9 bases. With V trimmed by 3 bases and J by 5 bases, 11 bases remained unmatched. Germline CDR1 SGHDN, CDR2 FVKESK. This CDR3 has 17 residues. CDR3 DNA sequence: TGTGCCAGCAGCCATCCACTCCGGGACAGGGTGTATCAGCCCCAGCATTTT. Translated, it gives CASSHPLRDRVYQPQHF.

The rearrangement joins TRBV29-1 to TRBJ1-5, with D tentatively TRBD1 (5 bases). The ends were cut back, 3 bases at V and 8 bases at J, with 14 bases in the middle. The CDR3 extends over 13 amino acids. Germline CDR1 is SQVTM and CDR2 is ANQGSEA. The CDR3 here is CSVDAGGVEPQHF. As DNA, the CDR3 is TGCAGCGTTGATGCGGGGGGTGTAGAGCCCCAGCATTTT. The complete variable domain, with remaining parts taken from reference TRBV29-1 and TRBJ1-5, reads SAVISQKPSRDICQRGTSLTIQCQVDSQVTMMFWYRQQPGQSLTLIATANQGSEATYESGFVIDKFPISRPNLTFSTLTVSNMSPEDSSIYLCSVDAGGVEPQHFGDGTRLSIL.

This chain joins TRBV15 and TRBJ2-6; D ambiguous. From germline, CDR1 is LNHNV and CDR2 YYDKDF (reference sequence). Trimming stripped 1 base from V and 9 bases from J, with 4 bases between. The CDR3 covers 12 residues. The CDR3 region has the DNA TGTGCCACCAGCAGAGGAGACAACGTCCTGACTTTC. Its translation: CATSRGDNVLTF.

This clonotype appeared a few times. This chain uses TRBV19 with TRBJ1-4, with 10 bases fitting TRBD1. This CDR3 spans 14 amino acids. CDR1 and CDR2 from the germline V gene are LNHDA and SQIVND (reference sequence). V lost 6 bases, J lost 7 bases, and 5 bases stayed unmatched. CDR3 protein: CASRKTGGSEKLFF. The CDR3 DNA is TGTGCCAGTAGGAAGACAGGGGGCTCTGAAAAACTGTTTTTT.

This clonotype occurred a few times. The CDR3 loop is CASSDKSEGNTEAFF. Here the CDR3 DNA reads TGTGCCAGCAGTGACAAAAGTGAGGGGAACACTGAAGCTTTCTTT. V usage is TRBV2 and J usage is TRBJ1-1; no firm D call. V dropped 3 bases and J dropped 1 base, with 12 bases sitting between them. This CDR3 region has 15 residues. The germline gives CDR1 SNHLY, CDR2 FYNNEI.

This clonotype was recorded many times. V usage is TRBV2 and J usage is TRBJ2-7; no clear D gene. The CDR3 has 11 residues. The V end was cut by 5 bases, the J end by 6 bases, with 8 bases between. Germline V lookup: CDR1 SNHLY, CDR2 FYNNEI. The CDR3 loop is CASSYSSEQYF. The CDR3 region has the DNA TGTGCCAGCAGTTACAGTTCCGAGCAGTACTTC.

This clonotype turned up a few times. CDR3 sequence (DNA): TGTGCCATCAGCAGGGACCGCGCAGATACGCAGTATTTT. Residues: CAISRDRADTQYF. The chain is built from TRBV10-3 and TRBJ2-3, with D possibly called TRBD1 or TRBD2 (5 bases each). Germline CDR1 and CDR2: ENHRY and SYGVKD. The length of the CDR3 is 13 residues. Deletions cut 6 bases from V and 4 bases from J, with 11 bases between.

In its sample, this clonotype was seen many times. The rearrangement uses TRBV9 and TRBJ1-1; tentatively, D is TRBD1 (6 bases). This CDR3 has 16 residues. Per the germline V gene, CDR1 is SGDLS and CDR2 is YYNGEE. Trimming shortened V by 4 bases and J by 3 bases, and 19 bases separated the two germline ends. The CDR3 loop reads CASSPSQGPQDTEAFF. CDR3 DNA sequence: TGTGCCAGCAGCCCCTCGCAGGGGCCCCAGGACACTGAAGCTTTCTTT.

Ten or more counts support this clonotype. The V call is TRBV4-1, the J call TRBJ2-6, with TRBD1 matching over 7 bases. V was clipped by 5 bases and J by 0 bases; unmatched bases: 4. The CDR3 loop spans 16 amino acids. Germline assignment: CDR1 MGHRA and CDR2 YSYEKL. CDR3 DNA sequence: TGCGCCAGCAGCGGACACAGGGGCTCTGGGGCCAACGTCCTGACTTTC. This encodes CASSGHRGSGANVLTF.

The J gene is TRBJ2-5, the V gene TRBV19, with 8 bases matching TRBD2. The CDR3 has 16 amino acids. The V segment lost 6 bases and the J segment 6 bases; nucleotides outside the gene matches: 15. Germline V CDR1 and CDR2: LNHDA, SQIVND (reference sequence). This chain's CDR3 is CASSPGSAGGRQTQYF. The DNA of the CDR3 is TGTGCCAGTAGCCCCGGATCGGCGGGGGGTAGACAGACCCAGTACTTC.

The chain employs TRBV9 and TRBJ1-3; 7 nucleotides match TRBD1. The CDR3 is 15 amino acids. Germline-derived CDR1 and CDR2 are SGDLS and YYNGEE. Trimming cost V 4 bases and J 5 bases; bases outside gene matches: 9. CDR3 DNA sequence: TGTGCCAGCAGCCCGGGACAGACCCTACGAAACACCATATATTTT. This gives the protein CASSPGQTLRNTIYF.

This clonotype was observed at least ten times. In DNA form, the CDR3 reads TGTGCCAGCAGTTTCGGCAGGCGTCGGAACACCATATATTTT. It codes for CASSFGRRRNTIYF. The chain links TRBV12-3 or TRBV12-4 to TRBJ1-3; D gene uncertain. V lost 3 bases to trimming and J lost 7 bases, with 13 bases between them. The CDR3 spans 14 residues.

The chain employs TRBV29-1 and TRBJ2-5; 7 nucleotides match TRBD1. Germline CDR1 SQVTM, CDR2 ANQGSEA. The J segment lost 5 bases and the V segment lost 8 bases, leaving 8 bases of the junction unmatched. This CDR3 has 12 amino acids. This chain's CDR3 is CSLALQGETQYF. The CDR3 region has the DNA TGCAGCTTAGCCTTACAGGGGGAGACCCAGTACTTC.

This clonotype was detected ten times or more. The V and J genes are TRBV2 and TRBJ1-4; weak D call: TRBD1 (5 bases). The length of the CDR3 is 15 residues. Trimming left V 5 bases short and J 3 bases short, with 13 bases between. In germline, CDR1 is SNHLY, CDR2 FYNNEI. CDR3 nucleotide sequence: TGTGCCAGCAGTTCAATAGGGACGCCTAATGAAAAACTGTTTTTT. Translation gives CASSSIGTPNEKLFF.

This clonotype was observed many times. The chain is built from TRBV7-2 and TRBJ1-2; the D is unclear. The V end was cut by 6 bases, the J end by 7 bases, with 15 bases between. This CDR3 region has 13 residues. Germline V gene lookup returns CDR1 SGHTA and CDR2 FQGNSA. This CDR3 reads CASSPNQEGGYTF. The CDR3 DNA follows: TGTGCCAGCAGTCCCAATCAAGAAGGTGGCTACACCTTC.

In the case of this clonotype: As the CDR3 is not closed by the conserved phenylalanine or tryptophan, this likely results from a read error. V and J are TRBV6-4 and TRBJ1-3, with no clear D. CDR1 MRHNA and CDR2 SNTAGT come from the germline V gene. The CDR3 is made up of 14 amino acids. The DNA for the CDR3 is TGTGCCAGCAGTTTCCCTTACTCTGGATACACCATATATCTT. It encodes CASSFPYSGYTIYL.

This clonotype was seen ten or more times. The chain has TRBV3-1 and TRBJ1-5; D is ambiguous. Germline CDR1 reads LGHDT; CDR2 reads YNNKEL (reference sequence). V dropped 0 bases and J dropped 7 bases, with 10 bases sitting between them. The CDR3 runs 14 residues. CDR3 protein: CASSQDLAEQPQHF. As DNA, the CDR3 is TGTGCCAGCAGCCAAGACTTGGCGGAACAGCCCCAGCATTTT.

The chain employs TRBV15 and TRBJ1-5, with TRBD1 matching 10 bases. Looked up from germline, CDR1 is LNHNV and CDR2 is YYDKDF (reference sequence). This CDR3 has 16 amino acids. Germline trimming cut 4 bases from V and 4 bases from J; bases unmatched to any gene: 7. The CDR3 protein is CATSKRQGARNQPQHF. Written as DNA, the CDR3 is TGTGCCACCAGCAAAAGACAGGGGGCGAGGAATCAGCCCCAGCATTTT.

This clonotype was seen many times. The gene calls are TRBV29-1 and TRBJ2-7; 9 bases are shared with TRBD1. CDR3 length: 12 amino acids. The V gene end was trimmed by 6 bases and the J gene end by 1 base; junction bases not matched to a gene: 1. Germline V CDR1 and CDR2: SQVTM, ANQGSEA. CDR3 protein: CSVGQGSYEQYF. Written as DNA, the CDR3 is TGCAGCGTCGGACAGGGGTCCTACGAGCAGTACTTC.

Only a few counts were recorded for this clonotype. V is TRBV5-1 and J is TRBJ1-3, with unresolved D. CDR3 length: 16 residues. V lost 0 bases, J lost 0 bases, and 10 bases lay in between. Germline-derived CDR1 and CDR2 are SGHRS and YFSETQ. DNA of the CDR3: TGCGCCAGCAGCTTGGGCTCGGTGCTCTCTGGAAACACCATATATTTT. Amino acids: CASSLGSVLSGNTIYF.

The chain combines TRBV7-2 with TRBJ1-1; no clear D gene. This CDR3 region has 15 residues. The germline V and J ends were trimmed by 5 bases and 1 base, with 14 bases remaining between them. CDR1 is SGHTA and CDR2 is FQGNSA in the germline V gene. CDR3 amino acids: CASSNAPPWNTEAFF. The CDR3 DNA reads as TGTGCCAGCAGCAACGCCCCCCCGTGGAACACTGAAGCTTTCTTT.